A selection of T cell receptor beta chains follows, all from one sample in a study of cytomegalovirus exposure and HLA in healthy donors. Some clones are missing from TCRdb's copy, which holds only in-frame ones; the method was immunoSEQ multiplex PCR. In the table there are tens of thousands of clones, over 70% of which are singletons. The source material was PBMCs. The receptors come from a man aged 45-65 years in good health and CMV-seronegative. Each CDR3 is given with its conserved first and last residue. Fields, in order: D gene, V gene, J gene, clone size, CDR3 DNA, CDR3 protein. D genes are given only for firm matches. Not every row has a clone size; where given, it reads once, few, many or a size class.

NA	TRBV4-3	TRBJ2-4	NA	TGCGCCAGCAGCCAATCTGACAGAAACATTCAGTACTTC	CASSQSDRNIQYF
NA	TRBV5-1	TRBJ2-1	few	TGCGCCAGCAGCACTACTACCGGGTCCAGCAATGAGCAGTTCTTC	CASSTTTGSSNEQFF
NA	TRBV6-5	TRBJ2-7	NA	TGTGCCAGCAGAACGGCCGGGAGCGAGCAGTACTTC	CASRTAGSEQYF
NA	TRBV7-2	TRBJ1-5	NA	TGTGCCAGCAGCCGGATCCCCCTCCGCAGGGCGGGCAATCAGCCCCAGCATTTT	CASSRIPLRRAGNQPQHF
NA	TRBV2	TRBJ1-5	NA	TGTGCCAGCAACGGGTGGCGGGGGCCCCAGCATTTT	CASNGWRGPQHF
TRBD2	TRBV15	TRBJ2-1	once	TGTGCCACCAGCAGAGAGAGACTAGCGGGAGAGGGCAATGAGCAGTTCTTC	CATSRERLAGEGNEQFF
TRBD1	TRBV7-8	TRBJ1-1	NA	TGTGCCAGCAGCTTACGACCAGGGGGGACCCGCCCTGAAGCTTTCTTT	CASSLRPGGTRPEAFF
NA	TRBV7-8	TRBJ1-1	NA	TGTGCCAGCCTGGGGGGGCTACACATGAACACTGAAGCTTTCTTT	CASLGGLHMNTEAFF
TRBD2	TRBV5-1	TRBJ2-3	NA	TGCGCCAGCAGCTTGGATCCAGCGGGAGGGGCAGATACGCAGTATTTT	CASSLDPAGGADTQYF
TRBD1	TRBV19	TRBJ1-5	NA	TGTGCCAGTACTGGGACAGGGAGACTGGATCAGCCCCAGCATTTT	CASTGTGRLDQPQHF
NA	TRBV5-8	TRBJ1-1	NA	TGTGCCAGCAGCTTGGCCGGAGGGGAACCGAACACTGAAGCTTTCTTT	CASSLAGGEPNTEAFF
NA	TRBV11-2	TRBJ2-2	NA	TGTGCCAGCAGCTTAGGGGCCACCGGGGAGCTGTTTTTT	CASSLGATGELFF
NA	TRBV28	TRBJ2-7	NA	TGTGCCAGCAGGGGGGGACAGACCTACGAGCAGTACTTC	CASRGGQTYEQYF
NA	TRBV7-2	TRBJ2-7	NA	TGTGCCAGCAGCTTAGTGGGCAGGACCTACGAGCAGTACTTC	CASSLVGRTYEQYF
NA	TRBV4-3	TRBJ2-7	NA	TGCGCCAGCAGCCAAGGAGTCGGGTCCTACGAGCAGTACTTC	CASSQGVGSYEQYF
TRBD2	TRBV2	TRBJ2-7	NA	TGTGCCAGCTCCGGGACTAGCGGCTACGAGCAGTACTTC	CASSGTSGYEQYF
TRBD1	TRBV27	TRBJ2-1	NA	TGTGCCAGCAGTCCTTGGAGCAGGGGGTTACAAACTCCAAGTGAGCAGTTCTTC	CASSPWSRGLQTPSEQFF
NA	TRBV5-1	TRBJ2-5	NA	TGCGCCAGCAGCGAGAAAGAGACCCAGTACTTC	CASSEKETQYF
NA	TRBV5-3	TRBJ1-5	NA	TGTGCCAGAAGAGGGGGGGGGAAACCCCAGCATTTT	CARRGGGKPQHF
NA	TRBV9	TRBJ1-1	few	TGTGCCAGCAGCGTGGACATGAACACTGAAGCTTTCTTT	CASSVDMNTEAFF
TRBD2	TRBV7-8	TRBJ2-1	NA	TGTGCCAGCAGCCCCACTAGCGGGGGCTTCAATGAGCAGTTCTTC	CASSPTSGGFNEQFF
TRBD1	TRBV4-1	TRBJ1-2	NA	TGCGCCAGCAGCCCTCCGACAGGGCTTGGCTACACCTTC	CASSPPTGLGYTF
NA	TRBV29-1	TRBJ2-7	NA	TGCAGCGTTGATAGGCCGGGGATGGCCTACGAGCAGTACTTC	CSVDRPGMAYEQYF
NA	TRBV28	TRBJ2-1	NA	TGTGCCAGCAGTCCTCCTCTGGGAAGGGGCAATGAGCAGTTCTTC	CASSPPLGRGNEQFF
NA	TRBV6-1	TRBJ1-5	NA	TGTGCCAGCAGTGTTTCGGGGGGGGGTCGACAGCCCCAGCATTTT	CASSVSGGGRQPQHF
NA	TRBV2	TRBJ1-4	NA	TGTGCCAGCAGTCCACGGGGTTTGGGTGAAAAACTGTTTTTT	CASSPRGLGEKLFF
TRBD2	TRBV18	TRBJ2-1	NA	TGTGCCAGCTCACCAACTAGCGTCCATGAGCAGTTCTTC	CASSPTSVHEQFF
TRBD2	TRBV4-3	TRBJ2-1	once	TGCGCCAGCAGCCAAGACTTACTAGCGGGGGGCTCCTCCTACAATGAGCAGTTCTTC	CASSQDLLAGGSSYNEQFF
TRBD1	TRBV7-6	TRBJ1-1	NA	TGTGCCAGCAGCGCGGGACAGGGCTGGATCGCTGAAGCTTTCTTT	CASSAGQGWIAEAFF
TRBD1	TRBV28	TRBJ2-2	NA	TGTGCCAGCACCCCGTGGGACAGGGAGAGCACCGGGGAGCTGTTTTTT	CASTPWDRESTGELFF
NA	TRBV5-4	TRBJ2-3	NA	TGTGCCAGCAGCGACACAGGGGCGGGGCCAGATACGCAGTATTTT	CASSDTGAGPDTQYF
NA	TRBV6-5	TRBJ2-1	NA	TGTGCCAGCAGGCTCGGGATCTACAATGAGCAGTTCTTC	CASRLGIYNEQFF
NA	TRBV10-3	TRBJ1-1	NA	TGTGCCATCACCGACAGTTTATCGACTGAAGCTTTCTTT	CAITDSLSTEAFF
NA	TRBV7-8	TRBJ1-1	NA	TGTGCCAGCAGCCACGACGGGTTCCGAGGAGGGGCTTTCTTT	CASSHDGFRGGAFF
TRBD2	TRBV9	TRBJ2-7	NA	TGTGCCAGCAGCGTAGCGGCTAGCGGGGGTGCCTACGAGCAGTACTTC	CASSVAASGGAYEQYF
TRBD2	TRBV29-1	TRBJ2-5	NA	TGCAGCGTTGAGTCTAGCGGGCTGATCGGGACCCAGTACTTC	CSVESSGLIGTQYF
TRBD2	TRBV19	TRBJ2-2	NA	TGTGCCAGCGCGCTAGCGGGAGGGCCTACCGGGGAGCTGTTTTTT	CASALAGGPTGELFF
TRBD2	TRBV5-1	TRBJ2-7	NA	TGCGCCAGCAGCTTGGCGCTAGCGGGAGCGTCGAGCTCCTACGAGCAGTACTTC	CASSLALAGASSSYEQYF
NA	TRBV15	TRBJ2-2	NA	TGTGCCACCAGCGCGAACCCAGGGTGGGCCACCGGGGAGCTGTTTTTT	CATSANPGWATGELFF
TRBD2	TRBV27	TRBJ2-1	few	TGTGCCAGCAGTTTATATCCTAGCGGGACCAACAATGAGCAGTTCTTC	CASSLYPSGTNNEQFF
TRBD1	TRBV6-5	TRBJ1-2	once	TGTGCCAGCAGTTACATGGTTGTCGGGACAGGCTATGGCTACACCTTC	CASSYMVVGTGYGYTF
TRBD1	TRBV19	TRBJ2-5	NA	TGTGCCAGTAGTAAAGCCGGGACAGCCCAAGAGACCCAGTACTTC	CASSKAGTAQETQYF